This TCR beta chain was recorded in a study of shared clonotypes between healthy human individuals. Study outcomes and limitations: Blood was the only sampled material, and tissue repertoires likely differ. Rarefaction exposed incomplete sorted-subset sequencing despite large depth.

The CDR3 extends over 13 amino acids. V was shortened by 1 base and J by 6 bases, with 10 bases between the two germline ends. The germline V gene encodes CDR1 LNHDA and CDR2 SQIVND (reference sequence). Of note for this clone: No antigen is known for it. The identical CDR3 is also encoded by other nucleotide sequences in the sample.

A CD45RA-negative memory subset and a CD45RA+ naive subset were separated from the CD4+ cells. Here immunoSEQ multiplex PCR was the method, and the copy in TCRdb shows in-frame clones only, minus some. The table includes 2.3 million or so clones, 90% to 95% detected once. Sequences were obtained from naive CD4+ T cells from PBMCs. Indicated subset: CD45RA+ positively selected. The chain combines TRBV19 with TRBJ2-7; no firm D call. The receptor was derived from a man between 18 and 35 years old in good health. Some clones in this sample may be carry-over from other donors' samples. CDR3 sequence: CASSIGRSGEQYF. In DNA form, the CDR3 reads TGTGCCAGTAGTATAGGCCGGAGTGGCGAGCAGTACTTC. Full variable domain (outside the CDR3, taken from reference TRBV19 and TRBJ2-7): DGGITQSPKYLFRKEGQNVTLSCEQNLNHDAMYWYRQDPGQGLRLIYYSQIVNDFQKGDIAEGYSVSREKKESFPLTVTSAQKNPTAFYLCASSIGRSGEQYFGPGTRLTVT.